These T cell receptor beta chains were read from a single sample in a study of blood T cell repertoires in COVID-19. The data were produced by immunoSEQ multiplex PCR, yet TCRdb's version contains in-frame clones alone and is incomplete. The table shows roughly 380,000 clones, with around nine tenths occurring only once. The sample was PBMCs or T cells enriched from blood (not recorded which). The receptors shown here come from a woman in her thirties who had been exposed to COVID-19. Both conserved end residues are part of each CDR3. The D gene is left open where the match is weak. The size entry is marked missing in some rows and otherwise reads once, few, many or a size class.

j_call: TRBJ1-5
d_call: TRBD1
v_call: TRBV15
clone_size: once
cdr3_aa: CATSRPGGDSNQPQHF
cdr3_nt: TGTGCCACCAGCAGGCCAGGGGGCGATAGCAATCAGCCCCAGCATTTT

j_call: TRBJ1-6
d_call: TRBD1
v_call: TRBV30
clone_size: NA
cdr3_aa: CAWIGSGQNNSPLHF
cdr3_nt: TGTGCCTGGATTGGGTCGGGACAGAATAATTCACCCCTCCACTTT

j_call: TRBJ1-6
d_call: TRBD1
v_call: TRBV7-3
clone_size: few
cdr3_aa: CASSSLGQGNSPLHF
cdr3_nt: TGTGCCAGCAGCTCGCTTGGACAGGGAAATTCACCCCTCCACTTT

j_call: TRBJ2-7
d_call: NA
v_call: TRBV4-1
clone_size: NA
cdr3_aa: CASSQDRPYEQYF
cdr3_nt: TGCGCCAGCAGCCAAGACAGGCCCTACGAGCAGTACTTC

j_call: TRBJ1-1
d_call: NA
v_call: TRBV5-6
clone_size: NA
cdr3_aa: CASSSRGPTPEAFF
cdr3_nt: TGTGCCAGCAGCTCCAGGGGCCCCACCCCTGAAGCTTTCTTT

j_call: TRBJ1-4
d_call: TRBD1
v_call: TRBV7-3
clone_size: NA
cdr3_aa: CASSRTGGVNEKLFF
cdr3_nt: TGTGCCAGCAGCCGGACAGGGGGCGTTAATGAAAAACTGTTTTTT

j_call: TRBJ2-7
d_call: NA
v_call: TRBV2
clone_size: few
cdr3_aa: CASSPLRVYEQYF
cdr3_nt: TGTGCCAGCAGCCCCCTTCGGGTCTACGAGCAGTACTTC

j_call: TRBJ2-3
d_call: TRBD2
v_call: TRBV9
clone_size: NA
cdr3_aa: CASSVVASGSADTQYF
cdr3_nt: TGTGCCAGCAGCGTAGTGGCTAGCGGGAGTGCAGATACGCAGTATTTT

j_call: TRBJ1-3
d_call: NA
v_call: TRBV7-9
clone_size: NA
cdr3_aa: CASSKAGSYSGNTIYF
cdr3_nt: TGTGCCAGCAGTAAAGCAGGCTCTTACTCTGGAAACACCATATATTTT

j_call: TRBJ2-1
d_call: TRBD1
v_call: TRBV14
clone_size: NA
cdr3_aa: CASTLTGQGVDEQFF
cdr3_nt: TGTGCCAGCACCCTAACGGGACAGGGCGTCGATGAGCAGTTCTTC

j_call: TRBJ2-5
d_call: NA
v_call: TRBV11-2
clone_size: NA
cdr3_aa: CASSPGTQETQYF
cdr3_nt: TGTGCCAGCAGCCCCGGGACTCAAGAGACCCAGTACTTC

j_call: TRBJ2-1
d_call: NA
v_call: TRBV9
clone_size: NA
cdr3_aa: CASSVGGNSYNEQFF
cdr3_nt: TGTGCCAGCAGCGTAGGAGGGAACTCCTACAATGAGCAGTTCTTC

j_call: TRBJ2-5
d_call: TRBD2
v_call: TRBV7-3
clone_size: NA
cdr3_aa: CASSAYSGSRETQYF
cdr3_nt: TGTGCCAGCAGCGCCTATAGCGGGAGCCGAGAGACCCAGTACTTC

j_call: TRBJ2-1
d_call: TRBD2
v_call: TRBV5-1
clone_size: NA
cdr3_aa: CASSPRRTSVNNEQFF
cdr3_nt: TGCGCCAGCAGCCCGCGAAGGACTAGCGTAAACAATGAGCAGTTCTTC

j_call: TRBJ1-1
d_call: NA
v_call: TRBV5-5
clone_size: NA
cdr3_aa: CASSSGTKNTEAFF
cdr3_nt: TGTGCCAGCAGCTCCGGGACAAAGAACACTGAAGCTTTCTTT

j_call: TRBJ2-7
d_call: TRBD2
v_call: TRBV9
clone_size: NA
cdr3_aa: CASSGLGLAFYEQYF
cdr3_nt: TGTGCCAGCAGCGGCCTGGGACTAGCCTTCTACGAGCAGTACTTC

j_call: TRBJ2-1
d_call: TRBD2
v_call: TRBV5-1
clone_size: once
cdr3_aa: CASSPIAGGDNEQFF
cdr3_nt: TGCGCCAGCAGCCCAATAGCGGGAGGGGACAATGAGCAGTTCTTC

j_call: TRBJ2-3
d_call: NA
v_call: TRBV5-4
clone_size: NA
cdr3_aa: CASERGRNTDTQYF
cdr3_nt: TGTGCCAGCGAAAGAGGCAGAAACACAGATACGCAGTATTTT

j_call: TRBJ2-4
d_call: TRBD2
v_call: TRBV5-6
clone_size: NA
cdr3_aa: CASSSSGGHIQYF
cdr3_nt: TGTGCCAGCAGTTCATCGGGGGGGCACATTCAGTACTTC

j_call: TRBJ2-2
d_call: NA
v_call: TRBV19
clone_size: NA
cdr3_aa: CASDQGLRVGELFF
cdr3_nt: TGTGCCAGCGACCAGGGGTTAAGGGTCGGGGAGCTGTTTTTT

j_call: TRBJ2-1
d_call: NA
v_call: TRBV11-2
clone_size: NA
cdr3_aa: CASSSAGLVGPDNEQFF
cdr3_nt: TGTGCCAGCAGCTCAGCAGGTCTAGTGGGGCCTGACAATGAGCAGTTCTTC

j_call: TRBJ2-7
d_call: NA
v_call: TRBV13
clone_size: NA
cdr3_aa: CASSIAVEQYF
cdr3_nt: TGTGCCAGCAGCATCGCAGTTGAGCAGTACTTC

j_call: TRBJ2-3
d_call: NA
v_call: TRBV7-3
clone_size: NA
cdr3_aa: CASSSTSTDTQYF
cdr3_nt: TGTGCCAGCAGCTCGACTAGCACAGATACGCAGTATTTT

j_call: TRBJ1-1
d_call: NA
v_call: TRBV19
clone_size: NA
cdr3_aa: CASSIIGGRGVHTEAFF
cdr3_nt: TGTGCCAGTAGTATAATAGGAGGCAGGGGCGTGCACACTGAAGCTTTCTTT

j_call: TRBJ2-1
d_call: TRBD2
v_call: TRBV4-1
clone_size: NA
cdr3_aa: CASSPMGTSSYNEQFF
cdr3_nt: TGCGCCAGCAGCCCTATGGGGACTAGCTCCTACAATGAGCAGTTCTTC

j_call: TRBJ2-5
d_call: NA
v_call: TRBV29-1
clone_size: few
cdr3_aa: CSVDRQDETQYF
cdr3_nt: TGCAGCGTAGACAGACAGGATGAGACCCAGTACTTC

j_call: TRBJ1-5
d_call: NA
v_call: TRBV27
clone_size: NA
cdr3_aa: CASSLQGPDQPQHF
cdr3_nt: TGTGCCAGCAGTTTGCAGGGGCCGGATCAGCCCCAGCATTTT

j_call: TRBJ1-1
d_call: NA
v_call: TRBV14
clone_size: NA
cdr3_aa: CASSQWGGSNTEAFF
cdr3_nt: TGTGCCAGCAGCCAATGGGGGGGATCGAACACTGAAGCTTTCTTT

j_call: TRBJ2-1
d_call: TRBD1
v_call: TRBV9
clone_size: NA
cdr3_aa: CASSARSAGGNEQFF
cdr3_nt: TGTGCCAGCAGCGCTAGGTCGGCAGGGGGCAATGAGCAGTTCTTC

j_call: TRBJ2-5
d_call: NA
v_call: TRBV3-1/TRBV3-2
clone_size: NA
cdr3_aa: CASSQRGLKQETQYF
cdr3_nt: TGTGCCAGCAGCCAGCGGGGACTGAAACAAGAGACCCAGTACTTC

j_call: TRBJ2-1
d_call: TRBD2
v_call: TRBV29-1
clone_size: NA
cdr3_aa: CSGTSDYNEQFF
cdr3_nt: TGCAGCGGGACTAGCGACTACAATGAGCAGTTCTTC

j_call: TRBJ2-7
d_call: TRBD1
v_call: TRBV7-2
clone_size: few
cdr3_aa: CASTPTGVTYEQYF
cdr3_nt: TGTGCCAGCACCCCGACAGGGGTGACCTACGAGCAGTACTTC

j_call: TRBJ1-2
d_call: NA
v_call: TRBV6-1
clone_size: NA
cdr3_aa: CASSDRHFGYTF
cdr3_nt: TGTGCCAGCAGTGACAGGCACTTTGGCTACACCTTC

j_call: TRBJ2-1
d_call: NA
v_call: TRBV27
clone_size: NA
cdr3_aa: CASSLTRDYNEQFF
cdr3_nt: TGTGCCAGCAGTTTGACCCGGGATTACAATGAGCAGTTCTTC

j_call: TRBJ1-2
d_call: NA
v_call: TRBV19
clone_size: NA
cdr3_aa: CASSISLGRGNYGYTF
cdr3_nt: TGTGCCAGTAGTATATCCCTCGGCCGGGGTAACTATGGCTACACCTTC